The sequence of this T cell receptor (beta chain) was determined in a study of blood T cell repertoires in COVID-19. The trim removed 6 bases at V and 9 bases at J, leaving 14 bases unmatched. There are 15 residues in the CDR3. Germline V lookup: CDR1 MNHNY, CDR2 SVGAGI (reference sequence). Authors' processing steps: Amplifying reference gene primers gave estimates of nucleated cell counts. The data were produced by immunoSEQ multiplex PCR, yet TCRdb's version contains in-frame clones alone and is incomplete. V, J and clone size reflect that table, while D and trimming were determined from the DNA. In the table there are tens of thousands of clones, roughly 85% of which are singletons. In this sample, this clone turned up once.

This receptor was taken from a human donor in a cohort sampled during active COVID-19. The sequenced sample was peripheral blood. V usage is TRBV6-6 and J usage is TRBJ2-1; 7 bases agree with TRBD1. The CDR3 is CASSLRTPGDSEQFF. In DNA, the CDR3 is TGTGCCAGCAGCTTGAGGACCCCTGGGGACAGTGAGCAGTTCTTC.